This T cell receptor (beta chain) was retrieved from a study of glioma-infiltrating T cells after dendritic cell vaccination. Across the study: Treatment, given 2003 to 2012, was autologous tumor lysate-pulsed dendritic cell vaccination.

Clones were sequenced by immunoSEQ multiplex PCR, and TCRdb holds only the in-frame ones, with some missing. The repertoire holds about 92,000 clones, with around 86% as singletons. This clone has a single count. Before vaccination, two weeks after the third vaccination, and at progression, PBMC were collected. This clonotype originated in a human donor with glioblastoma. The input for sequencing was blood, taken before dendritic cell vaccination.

In nucleotides, the CDR3 is TGTGCCAGCAGTGACCTGGGACTAGCGGGCAACCAAGAGACCCAGTACTTC. It yields the protein CASSDLGLAGNQETQYF. The chain employs TRBV25-1 and TRBJ2-5; TRBD2 agrees at 12 bases. Unmatched junction bases numbered 5, after V lost 3 bases and J lost 0 bases. Per the germline V gene, CDR1 is MGHDK and CDR2 is SYGVNS. This CDR3 region has 17 residues.